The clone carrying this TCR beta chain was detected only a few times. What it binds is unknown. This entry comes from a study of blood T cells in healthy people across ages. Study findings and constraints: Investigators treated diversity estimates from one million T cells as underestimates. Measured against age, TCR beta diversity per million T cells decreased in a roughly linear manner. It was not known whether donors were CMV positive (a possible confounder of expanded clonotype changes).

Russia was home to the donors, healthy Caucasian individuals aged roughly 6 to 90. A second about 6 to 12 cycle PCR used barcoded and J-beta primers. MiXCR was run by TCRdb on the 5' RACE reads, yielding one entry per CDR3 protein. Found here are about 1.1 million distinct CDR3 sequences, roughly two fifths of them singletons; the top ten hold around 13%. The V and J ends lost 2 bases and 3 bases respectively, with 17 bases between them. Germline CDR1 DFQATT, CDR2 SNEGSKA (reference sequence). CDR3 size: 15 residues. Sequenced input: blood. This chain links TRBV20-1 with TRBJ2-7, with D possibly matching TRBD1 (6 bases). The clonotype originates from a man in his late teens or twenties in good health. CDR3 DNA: TGCAGTGCTAGATCCCCGCAGGGGACCATCTACGAGCAGTACTTC. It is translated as CSARSPQGTIYEQYF.